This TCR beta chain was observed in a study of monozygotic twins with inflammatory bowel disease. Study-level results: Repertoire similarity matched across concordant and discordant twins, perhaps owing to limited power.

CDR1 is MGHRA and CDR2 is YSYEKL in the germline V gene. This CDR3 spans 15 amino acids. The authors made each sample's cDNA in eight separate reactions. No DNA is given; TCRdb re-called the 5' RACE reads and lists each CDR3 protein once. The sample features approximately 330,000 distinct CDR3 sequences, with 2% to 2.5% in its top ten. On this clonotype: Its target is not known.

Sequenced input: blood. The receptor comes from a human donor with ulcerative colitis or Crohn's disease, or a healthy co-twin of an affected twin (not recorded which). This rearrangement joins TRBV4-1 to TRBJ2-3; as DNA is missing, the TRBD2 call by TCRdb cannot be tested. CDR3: CASSQVVAGTDTQYF.